The table lists the clone carrying this TCR beta chain with a few counts. Its antigen is unidentified. The CDR3 is made up of 11 amino acids. From germline, CDR1 is MNHNS and CDR2 SASEGT. V was cut by 6 bases and J by 9 bases, with 11 bases left in between. This entry is derived from a study of T cells in Graves' hyperthyroidism and ophthalmopathy. Patients aged 18 to 65 had newly diagnosed hyperthyroidism that had lasted under 2 months. The PBMCs were taken from more than 8 ml of fresh peripheral blood. Study results and limitations: The majority of expanded thyroid clonotypes above 0.001 also appeared in blood.

The investigators amplified TCR beta CDR3 regions from RNA transcripts. HTBI primers were used for first-round RT-PCR of the TCR CDR3. In TCRdb, the multiplex PCR reads were re-called with MiXCR into one record per CDR3 protein. In the table there are approximately 400,000 distinct CDR3 sequences, about 15% of which are singletons. This receptor was obtained from a woman aged 60-70 years with Graves' hyperthyroidism. The chain is built from TRBV6-1 and TRBJ2-5, with D uncertain. The sample consisted of blood. CDR3 nucleotide sequence: TGTGCCAGCAGGAAGAGACACCCCCAGTACTTC. Protein product: CASRKRHPQYF.